This T cell receptor (beta chain) came from a study of T-cell reconstitution after alpha-beta-depleted transplantation in children. This clonotype was recorded a few times. CDR1 is MDHEN, CDR2 SYDVKM, per germline. Trimming removed 5 bases from V and 10 bases from J, with 17 bases in between. This CDR3 is built from 13 residues. Unique molecular identifiers were built into the TCRbeta library. TCRdb re-analysed the PCR reads in MiXCR, keeping a single row per CDR3 protein. The repertoire holds 300,000 to 400,000 distinct CDR3 sequences, with less than 15% as singletons. The sample consisted of PBMCs, taken from the stem cell graft. This TCR came from a human donor who donated a stem cell graft to a child with Fanconi anemia. The chain joins TRBV28 to TRBJ1-2; perhaps TRBD1 as D (5 bases). CDR3 nucleotides: TGTGCCAGCAGTCTCCTGGACATAGCCCTCTACACCTTC. As protein: CASSLLDIALYTF.